This T cell receptor (beta chain) was captured by sequencing in a study of T and B cells in COVID-19 patients. Study context: Recovered patients mostly had mild to moderate COVID-19 managed as outpatients.

Study results and limitations: Patients with COVID-19 reportedly showed strongly skewed T cell receptor beta variable and joining gene usage.

From blood, roughly 220-550 ng of genomic DNA served as TRB template. In this sample, this clonotype turned up a few times. Its specificity is not known. BIOMED2 TRB-A/B primer pools were used in multiplex TRB PCR. Via MiXCR, TCRdb re-called the multiplex PCR reads, giving one row per CDR3 protein. The repertoire consists of around 25,000 distinct CDR3 sequences, with approximately 29% occurring once and the leading ten covering approximately 1.7%. This CDR3 has 15 amino acids. V was pared by 3 bases and J by 4 bases, with 12 bases between. CDR1 MNHEY and CDR2 SVGAGI come from the germline V gene. J is TRBJ1-4 and V is TRBV6-5; a possible D gene is TRBD1 (5 bases). The sequenced sample consisted of blood. The receptor comes from a human donor who had recovered from COVID-19. The CDR3 here is CASSYRGTGNEKLFF. The CDR3 DNA reads as TGTGCCAGCAGTTATCGGGGGACCGGTAATGAAAAACTGTTTTTT.